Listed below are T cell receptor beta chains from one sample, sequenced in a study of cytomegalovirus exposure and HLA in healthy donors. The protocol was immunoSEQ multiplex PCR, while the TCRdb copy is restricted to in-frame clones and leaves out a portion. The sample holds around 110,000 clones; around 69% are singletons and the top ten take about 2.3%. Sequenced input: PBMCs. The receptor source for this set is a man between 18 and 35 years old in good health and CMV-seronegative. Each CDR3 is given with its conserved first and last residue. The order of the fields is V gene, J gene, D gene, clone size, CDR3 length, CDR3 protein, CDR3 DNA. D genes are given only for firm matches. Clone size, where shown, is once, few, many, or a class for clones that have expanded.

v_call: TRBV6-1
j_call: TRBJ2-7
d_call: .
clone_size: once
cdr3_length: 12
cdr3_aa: CASSPSSYEQYF
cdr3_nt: TGTGCCAGCAGTCCTAGCTCCTACGAGCAGTACTTC

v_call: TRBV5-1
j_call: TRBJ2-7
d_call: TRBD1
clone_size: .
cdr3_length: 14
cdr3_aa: CASSRDREAYEQYF
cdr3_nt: TGCGCCAGCAGCCGGGACAGGGAGGCCTACGAGCAGTACTTC

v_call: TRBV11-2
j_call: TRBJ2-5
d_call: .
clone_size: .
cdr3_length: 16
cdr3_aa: CASSPSSRGITETQYF
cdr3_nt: TGTGCCAGCAGCCCCAGTTCCAGGGGTATTACGGAGACCCAGTACTTC

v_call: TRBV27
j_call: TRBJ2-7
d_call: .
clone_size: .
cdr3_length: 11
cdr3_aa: CASSIGYEQYF
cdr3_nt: TGTGCCAGCAGTATCGGTTACGAGCAGTACTTC

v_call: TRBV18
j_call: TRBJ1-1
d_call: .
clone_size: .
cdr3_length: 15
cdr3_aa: CASSPAGFMNTEAFF
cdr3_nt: TGTGCCAGCTCACCAGCGGGGTTCATGAACACTGAAGCTTTCTTT

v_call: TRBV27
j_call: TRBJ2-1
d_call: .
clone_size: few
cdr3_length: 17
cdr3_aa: CASSPGGGPSSYNEQFF
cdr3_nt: TGTGCCAGCAGTCCTGGGGGGGGGCCGAGCTCCTACAATGAGCAGTTCTTC

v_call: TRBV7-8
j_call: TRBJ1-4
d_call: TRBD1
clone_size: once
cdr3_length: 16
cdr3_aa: CASSAAGQGTNEKLFF
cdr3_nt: TGTGCCAGCAGCGCAGCTGGACAGGGGACTAATGAAAAACTGTTTTTT

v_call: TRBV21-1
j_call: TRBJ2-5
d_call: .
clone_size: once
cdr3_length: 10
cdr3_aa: CASTGETQYF
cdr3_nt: TGTGCCAGCACAGGAGAGACCCAGTACTTC

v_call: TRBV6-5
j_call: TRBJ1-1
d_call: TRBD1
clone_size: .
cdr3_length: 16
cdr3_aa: CASSYFSTTGETEAFF
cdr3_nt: TGTGCCAGCAGTTACTTTTCTACGACAGGGGAGACTGAAGCTTTCTTT

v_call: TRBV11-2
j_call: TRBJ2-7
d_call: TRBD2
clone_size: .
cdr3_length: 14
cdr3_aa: CASEAGGQVYEQYF
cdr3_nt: TGTGCTTCCGAAGCGGGGGGGCAGGTGTATGAGCAGTACTTC

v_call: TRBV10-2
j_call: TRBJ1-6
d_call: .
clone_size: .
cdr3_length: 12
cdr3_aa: CASSETAGPLHF
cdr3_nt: TGCGCCAGCAGTGAAACCGCGGGTCCCCTCCACTTT

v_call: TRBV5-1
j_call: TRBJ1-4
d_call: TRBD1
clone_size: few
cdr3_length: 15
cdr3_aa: CASRRDRGLSEKLFF
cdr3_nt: TGCGCCAGCAGGCGAGACAGGGGGCTGAGTGAAAAACTGTTTTTT

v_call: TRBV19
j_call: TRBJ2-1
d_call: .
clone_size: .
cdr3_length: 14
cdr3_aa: CASSPRTRWNEQFF
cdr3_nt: TGTGCCAGTAGTCCCCGCACTCGTTGGAATGAGCAGTTCTTC

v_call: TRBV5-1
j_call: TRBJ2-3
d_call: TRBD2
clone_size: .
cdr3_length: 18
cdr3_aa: CASSRIGRRGGPGDTQYF
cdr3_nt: TGCGCCAGCAGCCGAATAGGCCGGCGGGGGGGCCCGGGAGATACGCAGTATTTT

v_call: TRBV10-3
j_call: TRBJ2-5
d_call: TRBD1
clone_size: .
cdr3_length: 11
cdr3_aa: CAISTQGVWYF
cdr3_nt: TGTGCCATCTCGACACAGGGGGTTTGGTACTTC

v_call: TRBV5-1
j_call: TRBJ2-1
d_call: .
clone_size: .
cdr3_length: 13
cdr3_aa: CASSLAVSHEQFF
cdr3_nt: TGCGCCAGCAGCTTGGCCGTTAGCCATGAGCAGTTCTTC

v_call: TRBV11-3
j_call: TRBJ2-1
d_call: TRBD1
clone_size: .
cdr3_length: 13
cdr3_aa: CASSVTGAAEQFF
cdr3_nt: TGTGCCAGCAGCGTGACAGGGGCGGCTGAGCAGTTCTTC

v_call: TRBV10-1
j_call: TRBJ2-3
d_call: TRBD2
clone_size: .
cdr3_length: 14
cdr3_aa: CASRAGGPLDTQYF
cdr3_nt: TGCGCCAGCAGAGCGGGGGGGCCTTTAGATACGCAGTATTTT

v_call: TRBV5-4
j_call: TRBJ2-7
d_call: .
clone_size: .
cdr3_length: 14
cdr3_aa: CASSLQEPSREQYF
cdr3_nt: TGTGCCAGCAGCTTGCAGGAACCAAGTCGCGAGCAGTACTTC

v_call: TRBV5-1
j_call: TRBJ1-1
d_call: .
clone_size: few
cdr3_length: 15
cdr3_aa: CASSHGLHPNTEAFF
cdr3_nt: TGCGCCAGCAGTCATGGACTTCATCCGAACACTGAAGCTTTCTTT

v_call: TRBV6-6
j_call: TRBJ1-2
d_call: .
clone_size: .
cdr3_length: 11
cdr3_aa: CASSLSGGYTF
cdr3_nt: TGTGCCAGCAGTTTGTCCGGGGGCTACACCTTC

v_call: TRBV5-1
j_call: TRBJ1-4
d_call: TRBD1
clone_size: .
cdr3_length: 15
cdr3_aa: CASSLEGDRAEKLFF
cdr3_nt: TGCGCCAGCAGCTTGGAGGGGGACAGGGCCGAAAAACTGTTTTTT

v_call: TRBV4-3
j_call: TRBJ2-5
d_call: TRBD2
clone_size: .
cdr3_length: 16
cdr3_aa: CASSQGGPGGQETQYF
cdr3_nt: TGCGCCAGCAGCCAAGGTGGTCCGGGGGGTCAAGAGACCCAGTACTTC

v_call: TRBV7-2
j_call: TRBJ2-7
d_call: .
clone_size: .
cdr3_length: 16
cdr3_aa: CASSLGVRQTYYEQYF
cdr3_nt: TGTGCCAGCAGCTTAGGGGTGCGGCAGACCTACTACGAGCAGTACTTC

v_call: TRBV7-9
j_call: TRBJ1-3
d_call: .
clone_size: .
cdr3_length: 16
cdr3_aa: CSSSLVVPTGLDTIYF
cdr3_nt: TGTTCCAGCAGCTTAGTAGTTCCCACGGGACTAGACACCATATATTTT

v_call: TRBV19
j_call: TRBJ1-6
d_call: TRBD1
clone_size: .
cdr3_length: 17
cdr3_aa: CASNRQGATTVNSPLHF
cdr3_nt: TGTGCCAGCAATCGACAGGGGGCAACGACGGTCAATTCACCCCTCCACTTT

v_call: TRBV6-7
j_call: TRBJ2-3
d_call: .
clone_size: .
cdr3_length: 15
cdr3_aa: CASSYPGLDTDTQYF
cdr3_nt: TGTGCCAGCAGTTACCCTGGACTTGACACAGATACGCAGTATTTT

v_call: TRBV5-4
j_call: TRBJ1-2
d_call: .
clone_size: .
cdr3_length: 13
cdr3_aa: CASSLIGGFGYTF
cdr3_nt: TGTGCCAGCAGCTTGATCGGGGGTTTTGGCTACACCTTC

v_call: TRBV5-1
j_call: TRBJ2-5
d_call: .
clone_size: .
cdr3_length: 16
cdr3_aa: CASSPGGSGGGETQYF
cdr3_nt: TGCGCCAGCAGCCCCGGCGGGTCGGGGGGCGGGGAGACCCAGTACTTC

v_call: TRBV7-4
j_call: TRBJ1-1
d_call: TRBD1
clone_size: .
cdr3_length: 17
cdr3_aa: CASSSLQGFDMNTEAFF
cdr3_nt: TGTGCCAGCAGCTCCCTACAGGGGTTCGACATGAACACTGAAGCTTTCTTT

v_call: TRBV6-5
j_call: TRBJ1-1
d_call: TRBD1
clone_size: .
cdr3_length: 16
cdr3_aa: CASSSREGGLGTEAFF
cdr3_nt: TGTGCCAGCAGTTCCCGCGAAGGGGGCTTAGGGACTGAAGCTTTCTTT

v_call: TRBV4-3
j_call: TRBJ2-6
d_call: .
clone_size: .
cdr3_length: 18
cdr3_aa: CASSQDSGGSPGANVLTF
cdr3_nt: TGCGCCAGCAGCCAAGATTCAGGTGGATCTCCTGGGGCCAACGTCCTGACTTTC

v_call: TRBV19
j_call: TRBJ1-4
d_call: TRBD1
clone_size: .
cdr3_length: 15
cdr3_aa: CASSAYRGVKEKLFF
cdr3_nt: TGTGCCAGTAGTGCGTACAGGGGAGTGAAAGAAAAACTGTTTTTT

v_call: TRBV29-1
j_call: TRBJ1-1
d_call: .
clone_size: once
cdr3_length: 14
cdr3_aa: CSVGVEGVNTEAFF
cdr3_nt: TGCAGCGTTGGAGTGGAGGGCGTTAACACTGAAGCTTTCTTT

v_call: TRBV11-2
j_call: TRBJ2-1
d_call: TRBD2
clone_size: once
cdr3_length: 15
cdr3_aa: CASGRGGTSVREQFF
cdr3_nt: TGTGCCAGCGGGAGGGGGGGGACTAGCGTTCGGGAGCAGTTCTTC

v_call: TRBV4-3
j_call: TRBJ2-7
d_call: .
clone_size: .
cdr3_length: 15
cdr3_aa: CASSQSATRGAEQYF
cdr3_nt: TGCGCCAGCAGCCAGTCTGCCACCCGGGGGGCCGAGCAGTACTTC

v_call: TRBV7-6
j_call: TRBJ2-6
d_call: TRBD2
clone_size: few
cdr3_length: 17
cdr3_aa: CASSWTSGGAGANVLTF
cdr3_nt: TGTGCCAGCAGCTGGACTAGCGGGGGTGCTGGGGCCAACGTCCTGACTTTC

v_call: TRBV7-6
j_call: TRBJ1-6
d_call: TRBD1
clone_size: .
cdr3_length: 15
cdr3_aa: CASSLADRGVSPLHF
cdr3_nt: TGTGCCAGCAGCTTAGCGGACAGGGGTGTCTCACCCCTCCACTTT

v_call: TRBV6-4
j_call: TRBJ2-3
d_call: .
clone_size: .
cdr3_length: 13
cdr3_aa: CASSETVTDTQYF
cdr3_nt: TGTGCCAGCAGTGAGACTGTAACAGATACGCAGTATTTT

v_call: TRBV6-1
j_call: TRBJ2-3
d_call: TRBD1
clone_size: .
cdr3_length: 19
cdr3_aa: CASSEIIRGQGLSGDTQYF
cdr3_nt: TGTGCCAGCAGTGAAATCATTAGGGGACAGGGGCTCTCGGGAGATACGCAGTATTTT

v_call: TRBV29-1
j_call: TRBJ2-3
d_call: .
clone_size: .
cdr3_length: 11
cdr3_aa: CSVEAPDTQYF
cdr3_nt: TGCAGCGTTGAGGCACCAGATACGCAGTATTTT

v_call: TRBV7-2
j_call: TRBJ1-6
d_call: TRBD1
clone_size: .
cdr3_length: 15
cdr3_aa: CASSLVTGAISPLHF
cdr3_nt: TGTGCCAGCAGCTTGGTGACAGGGGCGATTTCACCCCTCCACTTT

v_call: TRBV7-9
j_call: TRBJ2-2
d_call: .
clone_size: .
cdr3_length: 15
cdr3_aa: CASSSGTFNTGELFF
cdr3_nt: TGTGCCAGCAGCTCCGGGACATTTAACACCGGGGAGCTGTTTTTT

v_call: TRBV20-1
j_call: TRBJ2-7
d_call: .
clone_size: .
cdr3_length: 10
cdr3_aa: CSVKRGEQYF
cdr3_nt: TGCAGTGTGAAAAGGGGCGAGCAGTACTTC

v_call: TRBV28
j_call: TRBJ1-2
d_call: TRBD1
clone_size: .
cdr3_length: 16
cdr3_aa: CASTYHDREGRYGYTF
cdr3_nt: TGTGCCAGCACTTATCACGACAGGGAAGGAAGGTATGGCTACACCTTC

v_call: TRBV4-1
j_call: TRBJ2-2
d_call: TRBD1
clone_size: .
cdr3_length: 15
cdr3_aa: CASSPGDRGPGELFF
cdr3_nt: TGCGCCAGCAGCCCTGGGGACAGGGGGCCCGGGGAGCTGTTTTTT

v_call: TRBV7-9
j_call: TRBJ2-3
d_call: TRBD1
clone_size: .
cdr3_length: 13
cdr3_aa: CASSLGTGPSINF
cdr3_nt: TGTGCCAGCAGCTTAGGGACAGGGCCATCGATAAACTTT

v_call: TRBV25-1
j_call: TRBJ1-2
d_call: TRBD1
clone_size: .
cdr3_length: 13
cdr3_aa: CASSDGTGFGYTF
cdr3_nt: TGTGCCAGCAGTGACGGGACAGGGTTTGGCTACACCTTC

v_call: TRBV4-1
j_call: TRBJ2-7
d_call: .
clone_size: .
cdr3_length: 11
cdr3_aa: CAPGTFATKYF
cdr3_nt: TGCGCCCCCGGGACTTTTGCAACGAAGTACTTC

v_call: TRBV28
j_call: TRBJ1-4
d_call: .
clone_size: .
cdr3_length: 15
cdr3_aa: CASSLNRVTNEKLFF
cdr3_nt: TGTGCCAGCAGTTTAAACAGGGTCACTAATGAAAAACTGTTTTTT

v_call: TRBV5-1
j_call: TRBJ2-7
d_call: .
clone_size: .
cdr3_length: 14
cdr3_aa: CASTPKTGTYEQYF
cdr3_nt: TGCGCCAGCACCCCCAAGACAGGAACCTACGAGCAGTACTTC

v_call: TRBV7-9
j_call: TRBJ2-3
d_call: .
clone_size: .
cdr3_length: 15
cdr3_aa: CASSLGGGTTDTQYF
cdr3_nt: TGTGCCAGCAGCTTAGGCGGCGGGACCACAGATACGCAGTATTTT

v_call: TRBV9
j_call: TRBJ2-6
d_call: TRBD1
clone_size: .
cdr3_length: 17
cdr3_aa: CASSADRGLSGANVLTF
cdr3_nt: TGTGCCAGCAGCGCGGACAGGGGCCTCTCTGGGGCCAACGTCCTGACTTTC

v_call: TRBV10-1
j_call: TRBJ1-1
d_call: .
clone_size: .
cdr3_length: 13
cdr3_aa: CAAETARETRAFF
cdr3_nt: TGCGCCGCAGAAACCGCGAGGGAGACCAGAGCTTTCTTT

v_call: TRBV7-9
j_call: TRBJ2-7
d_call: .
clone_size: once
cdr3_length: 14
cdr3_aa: CASSPRELSYEQYF
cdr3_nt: TGTGCCAGCAGCCCCCGGGAGCTCTCCTACGAGCAGTACTTC